This TCR beta chain emerged from a study of shared clonotypes between healthy human individuals. The genomic DNA of each subset was split evenly across several immunoSEQ plates. The repertoire was sequenced with immunoSEQ multiplex PCR; TCRdb's copy has only in-frame clones and lacks some. This sample yields 800,000 or so clones, of which roughly 96% are seen a single time; under 0.3% belongs to the top ten. Only CD45RO-negative cells positively selected for CCR7 counted as naive CD8 cells, so terminally differentiated effector memory CD45RA+ cells were excluded. Germline CDR1 is SEHNR and CDR2 is FQNEAQ (reference sequence). V was trimmed by 5 bases and J by 0 bases, leaving 17 bases between them. CDR3 size: 18 residues.

The sequence was obtained from a man younger than 45 in good health. This chain links TRBV7-9 with TRBJ2-6; TRBD1 is a possible D gene (6 bases). Sequencing was carried out using naive CD8+ T cells sorted from blood. CDR3 sequence: CASSQRTEISSGANVLTF. CDR3 bases: TGTGCCAGCAGCCAAAGGACAGAAATATCCTCTGGGGCCAACGTCCTGACTTTC.